The following is a T cell receptor (beta chain) sequence with its context. Its antigen is not known. Profiled with immunoSEQ multiplex PCR; TCRdb holds only in-frame clones, not every one. The table shows under 150,000 clones, with approximately 90% occurring only once. This sample is drawn from a study of T cell responses to AZD1222 COVID-19 vaccine. Study as a whole: Analyses pooled second doses at about 4 or about 12 weeks.

Study-level findings and limits: Spike-wide vaccine-associated CD4 TCRs dominated at 160-218 and 743-854. No repertoire was sampled before or during the peak T cell response, only after it.

The CDR3 covers 16 residues. Trimming stripped 5 bases from V and 8 bases from J, with 21 bases between. Germline V gene sequence: CDR1 PRHDT, CDR2 FYEKMQ (reference sequence). V usage is TRBV13 and J usage is TRBJ1-4; a possible D gene is TRBD1 (5 bases). The starting material was peripheral blood, obtained on day 0 of AZD1222 vaccination. This receptor was obtained from an adult in good health. As DNA, the CDR3 is TGTGCCAGCAGCACAGGAGGACGAGGGGAGGGCGAAAAACTGTTTTTT. The encoded protein is CASSTGGRGEGEKLFF.